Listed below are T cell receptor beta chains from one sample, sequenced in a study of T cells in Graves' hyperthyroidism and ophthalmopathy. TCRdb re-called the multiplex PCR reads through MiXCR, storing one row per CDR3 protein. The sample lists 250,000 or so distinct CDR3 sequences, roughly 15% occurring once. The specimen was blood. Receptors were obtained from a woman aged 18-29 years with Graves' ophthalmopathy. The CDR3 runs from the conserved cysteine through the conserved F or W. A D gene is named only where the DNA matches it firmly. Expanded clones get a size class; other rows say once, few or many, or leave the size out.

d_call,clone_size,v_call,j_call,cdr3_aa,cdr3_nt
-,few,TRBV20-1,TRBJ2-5,CSARDLWGAEETQYF,TGCAGTGCTAGAGATCTTTGGGGGGCAGAAGAGACCCAGTACTTC
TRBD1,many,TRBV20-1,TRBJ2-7,CSAPWDREYEQYF,TGCAGTGCTCCTTGGGACAGAGAATACGAGCAGTACTTC
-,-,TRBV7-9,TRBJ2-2,CASSLASPDAALFF,TGTGCCAGCAGCTTAGCGAGTCCAGACGCTGCGCTGTTTTTT
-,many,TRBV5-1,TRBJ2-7,CASSQRGSLATHSYEQYF,TGCGCCAGCAGTCAAAGGGGATCTCTCGCCACTCACTCCTACGAGCAGTACTTC
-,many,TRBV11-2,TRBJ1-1,CASSFKRVPLAEAFF,TGTGCCAGCAGCTTCAAACGGGTCCCGTTAGCTGAAGCTTTCTTT
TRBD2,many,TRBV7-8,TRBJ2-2,CASSLKGLAGLAGELFF,TGTGCCAGCAGCTTAAAGGGACTAGCGGGGTTGGCCGGGGAGCTGTTTTTT
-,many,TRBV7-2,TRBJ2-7,CASSLGTASSYEQYF,TGTGCCAGCAGCTTAGGGACAGCCAGCTCCTACGAGCAGTACTTC
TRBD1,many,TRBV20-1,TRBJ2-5,CSARQNRGVRHETQYF,TGCAGTGCTAGACAAAACAGGGGTGTTCGTCATGAGACCCAGTACTTC
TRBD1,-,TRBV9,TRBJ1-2,CASSEGDSLYGYTF,TGTGCCAGCAGCGAGGGGGACAGTCTCTATGGCTACACCTTC
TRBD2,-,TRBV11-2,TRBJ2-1,CASSPTSGREQFF,TGTGCCAGCAGCCCGACTAGCGGGCGTGAGCAGTTCTTC
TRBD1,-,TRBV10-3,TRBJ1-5,CASRGNISNQPQHF,TGTGCCAGCAGGGGGAACATTAGCAATCAGCCCCAGCATTTT
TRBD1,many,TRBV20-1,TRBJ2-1,CSANSDRGTVGSYNEQFF,TGCAGTGCTAACTCGGACAGGGGAACAGTTGGCTCCTACAATGAGCAGTTCTTC
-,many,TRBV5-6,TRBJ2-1,CASSPREAEQFF,TGTGCCAGCAGCCCGAGGGAGGCTGAGCAGTTCTTC
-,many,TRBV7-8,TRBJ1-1,CASSFDWNTEAFF,TGTGCCAGCAGCTTTGACTGGAACACTGAAGCTTTCTTT
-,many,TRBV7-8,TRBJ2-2,CASSLAWSGQGNGGELFF,TGTGCCAGCAGCTTAGCGTGGTCGGGACAAGGAAACGGCGGGGAGCTGTTTTTT
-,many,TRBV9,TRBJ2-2,CASGQKILGGELFF,TGTGCGAGTGGACAGAAAATCTTAGGGGGGGAGCTGTTTTTT
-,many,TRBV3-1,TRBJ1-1,CASSARQATEAFF,TGTGCCAGCAGCGCCCGTCAAGCCACTGAAGCTTTCTTT
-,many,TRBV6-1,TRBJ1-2,CASSEGMGRGYGYTF,TGTGCCAGCAGTGAAGGAATGGGAAGGGGCTATGGCTACACCTTC
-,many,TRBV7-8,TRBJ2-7,CASSPERWQGSYEQYF,TGTGCCAGCAGCCCCGAGAGGTGGCAGGGTTCCTACGAGCAGTACTTC
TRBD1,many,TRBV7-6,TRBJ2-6,CASSPRQGSGANVLTF,TGTGCCAGCAGCCCGCGACAGGGCTCCGGGGCCAACGTCCTGACTTTC
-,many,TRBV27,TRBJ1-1,CASSLGKGSEAFF,TGTGCCAGCAGTCTGGGAAAGGGGAGTGAAGCTTTCTTT
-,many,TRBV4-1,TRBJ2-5,CASSQKPRETQYF,TGCGCCAGCAGCCAAAAGCCACGGGAGACCCAGTACTTC
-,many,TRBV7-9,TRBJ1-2,CASRPNSGVGYTF,TGTGCCAGCAGACCGAACTCAGGGGTCGGCTACACCTTC
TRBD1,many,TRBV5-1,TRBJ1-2,CASSSGQGAYGYTF,TGCGCCAGCAGCTCGGGACAGGGGGCTTATGGCTACACCTTC
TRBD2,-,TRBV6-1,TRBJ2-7,CASSDLTSGLLSYEQYF,TGTGCCAGCAGTGACCTGACTAGCGGACTTCTCTCCTACGAGCAGTACTTC
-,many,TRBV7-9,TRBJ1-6,CASTLDRSNSPLHF,TGTGCCAGCACGCTGGACCGAAGTAATTCACCCCTCCACTTT
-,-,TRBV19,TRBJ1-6,CASSRSSYNSSLHF,TGTGCCAGCTCTAGGAGCTCCTATAATTCATCCCTCCACTTT
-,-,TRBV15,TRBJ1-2,CATSRGADGYTF,TGTGCCACCAGCAGAGGGGCGGATGGCTACACCTTC
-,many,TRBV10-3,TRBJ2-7,CAIRTPTGAYEQYF,TGTGCCATCAGGACCCCCACAGGCGCCTACGAGCAGTACTTC
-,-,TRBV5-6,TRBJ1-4,CASSFENREKLFF,TGTGCCAGCAGCTTCGAGAACCGGGAAAAACTGTTTTTT
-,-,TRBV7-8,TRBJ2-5,CASSFGPAETQYF,TGTGCCAGCAGCTTCGGACCAGCGGAGACCCAGTACTTC
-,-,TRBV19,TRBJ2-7,CASSIGGSRSYEQYF,TGTGCCAGTAGTATAGGTGGCAGCCGCTCCTACGAGCAGTACTTC
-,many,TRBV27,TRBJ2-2,CASSHGLANTGELFF,TGTGCCAGCAGTCATGGTCTCGCGAACACCGGGGAGCTGTTTTTT
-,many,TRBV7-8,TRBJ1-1,CASTWRGADTEAFF,TGTGCCAGCACTTGGCGGGGGGCGGACACTGAAGCTTTCTTT
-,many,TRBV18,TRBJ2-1,CASSPMGVSYNEQFF,TGTGCCAGCTCACCAATGGGCGTTTCCTACAATGAGCAGTTCTTC
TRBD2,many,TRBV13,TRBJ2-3,CASSPGLAGGNTQYF,TGTGCCAGCAGCCCGGGACTAGCGGGAGGTAATACGCAGTATTTT
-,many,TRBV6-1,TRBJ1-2,CASRVEQGGYGYTF,TGTGCCAGCAGAGTCGAACAGGGCGGCTATGGCTACACCTTC
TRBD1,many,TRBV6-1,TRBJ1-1,CASSAETGSTEAFF,TGTGCCAGCAGTGCCGAGACAGGGTCCACTGAAGCTTTCTTT
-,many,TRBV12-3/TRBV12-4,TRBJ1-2,CASSLGGGYTF,TGTGCCAGCAGCTTAGGGGGTGGCTACACCTTC
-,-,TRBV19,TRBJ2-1,CASSKWRGQDGDEQFF,TGTGCCAGTAGTAAGTGGCGCGGTCAGGACGGGGATGAGCAGTTCTTC
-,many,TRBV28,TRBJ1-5,CASSLLIQSDQPQHF,TGTGCCAGCAGTTTATTAATCCAGAGCGATCAGCCCCAGCATTTT
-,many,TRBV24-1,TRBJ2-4,CATSDFDKNIQYF,TGTGCCACCAGTGATTTTGACAAAAACATTCAGTACTTC
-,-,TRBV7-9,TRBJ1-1,CAYEVDTEAFF,TGTGCCTACGAGGTGGACACTGAAGCTTTCTTT
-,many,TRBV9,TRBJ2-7,CASSLSDAYEQYF,TGTGCCAGCAGCCTCTCGGATGCCTACGAGCAGTACTTC
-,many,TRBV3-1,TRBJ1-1,CASSQAAEAFF,TGTGCCAGCAGCCAAGCCGCTGAAGCTTTCTTT
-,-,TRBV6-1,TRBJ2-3,CASSEATLSSKGYDTQYF,TGTGCCAGCAGTGAAGCGACCCTAAGCTCAAAGGGTTACGATACGCAGTATTTT
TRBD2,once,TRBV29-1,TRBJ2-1,CSGGLAGGLVQFF,TGCAGCGGGGGACTAGCGGGGGGACTAGTGCAGTTCTTC
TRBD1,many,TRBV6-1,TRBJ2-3,CAVARGGQGTDTQYF,TGTGCCGTCGCCCGCGGGGGACAGGGGACAGATACGCAGTATTTT
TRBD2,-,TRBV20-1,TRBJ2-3,CSARGTSGTGDTQYF,TGCAGTGCTAGAGGGACTAGCGGGACGGGGGATACGCAGTATTTT
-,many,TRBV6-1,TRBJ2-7,CASSYTSSYEQYF,TGTGCCAGCAGTTATACTAGCAGCTACGAGCAGTACTTC
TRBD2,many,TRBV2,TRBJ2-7,CASSEALVFSGRSSYEQYF,TGTGCCAGCAGTGAAGCGCTCGTTTTTAGCGGGAGGAGCTCCTACGAGCAGTACTTC
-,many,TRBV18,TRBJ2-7,CASSPQSTPSSSYEQYF,TGTGCCAGCTCACCACAATCGACTCCTTCTAGCTCCTACGAGCAGTACTTC
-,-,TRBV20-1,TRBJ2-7,CSASSGQGLYEQYF,TGCAGTGCTAGTTCCGGGCAGGGACTCTACGAGCAGTACTTC